Below are 3 T cell receptor beta chains sequenced from a single sample in a study of beta chain features in type 1 diabetes. cDNA synthesis used the whole RNA isolate, giving expressed TCRB sequences. Measured with immunoSEQ multiplex PCR; TCRdb has only the in-frame clones, and not every one. The table lists just under 150,000 clones, about 10% of them singletons. Material: naive CD4+ T cells from blood. The receptors stem from a man between 18 and 35 years old in good health.

This clone was seen more than once but under ten times. V and J are TRBV18 and TRBJ2-1, with 9 bases aligning to TRBD1. The CDR3 consists of 14 residues. Trimming cost V 8 bases and J 6 bases; bases outside gene matches: 8. The germline V gene encodes CDR1 KGHSH and CDR2 LQKENI. The CDR3 loop reads CASTPQGAINEQFF. The CDR3 DNA follows: TGTGCCAGCACCCCACAGGGGGCAATCAATGAGCAGTTCTTC. Full variable domain (rest looked up from reference TRBV18 and TRBJ2-1): NAGVMQNPRHLVRRRGQEARLRCSPMKGHSHVYWYRQLPEEGLKFMVYLQKENIIDESGMPKERFSAEFPKEGPSILRIQQVVRGDSAAYFCASTPQGAINEQFFGPGTRLTVL.

This clone has a handful of counts. Other DNA sequences of this sample code for an identical CDR3. This chain joins TRBV30 and TRBJ1-1, with 9 nucleotides matching TRBD1. Germline V gives CDR1 GTSNPN, CDR2 SVGIG (reference sequence). V lost 0 bases, J lost 1 base, and 6 bases stayed unmatched. This CDR3 has 16 amino acids. CDR3 protein: CAWSVPRGQGNTEAFF. In DNA, the CDR3 is TGTGCCTGGAGTGTACCGAGGGGACAGGGGAACACTGAAGCTTTCTTT.

This chain connects TRBV11-2 to TRBJ1-1; 8 bases line up with TRBD1. The CDR3 has 16 amino acids. V trimming: 5 bases; J trimming: 7 bases; junction bases outside the gene matches: 15. Germline lookup yields CDR1 SGHAT and CDR2 FQNNGV. Written as DNA, the CDR3 is TGTGCCAGCAGCGACCTACGGCGACAGGGGCATGGTGAAGCTTTCTTT. Amino acids: CASSDLRRQGHGEAFF.